The 9 T cell receptor beta chains reported below all come from one sample, sequenced in a study of blood T cell repertoires in COVID-19. Repertoires were generated with immunoSEQ multiplex PCR, while TCRdb's copy carries only in-frame clones and drops some. The sample has about 480,000 clones, less than 90% seen once. Sequences were obtained from PBMCs or T cells enriched from blood (not recorded which). The receptors come from an older woman who had recovered from COVID-19.

The rearrangement uses TRBV19 and TRBJ2-7, with 9 bases that match TRBD1. In germline, CDR1 is LNHDA, CDR2 SQIVND (reference sequence). The CDR3 totals 16 residues. The ends lost 2 bases at V and 0 bases at J; junction bases unmatched: 5. In nucleotides, the CDR3 is TGTGCCAGTAGTATACGAACGACAGGGGGCTCCTACGAGCAGTACGTC. Its translation is CASSIRTTGGSYEQYV.

The chain employs TRBV13 and TRBJ1-1; 9 positions agree with TRBD1. Germline-derived CDR1 and CDR2 are PRHDT and FYEKMQ (reference sequence). The CDR3 is 15 residues long. Trimming took 4 bases from V and 2 from J; bases not matched to a gene: 5. The CDR3 nucleotides read TGTGCCAGCAGCTCACTGACAGGGGGAAACACTGAAGCTTTCTTT. This codes for CASSSLTGGNTEAFF.

The genes are TRBV12-5 and TRBJ1-5; 9 bases align to TRBD1. The germline CDR1 and CDR2 sequences are LGHNT and FRNRAP. The CDR3 covers 16 residues. Losses at the gene ends were 6 bases for V and 6 bases for J; bases not matched to a gene: 12. CDR3 nucleotide sequence: TGTGCTAGTGGCCTTGGGACAGGGATTAGTTTTCAGCCCCAGCATTTT. It specifies CASGLGTGISFQPQHF.

For the CDR3, the DNA is TGTGCCAGCAGCAACGGACAGGGAGGGACCGGGGAGCTGTTTTTT. This encodes CASSNGQGGTGELFF. The V call is TRBV5-4, the J call TRBJ2-2, with a tentative D call TRBD1 (8 bases). This CDR3 contains 15 residues. V dropped 4 bases and J dropped 5 bases, with 15 bases sitting between them. Germline V gives CDR1 SGHNT, CDR2 YYREEE (reference sequence).

The chain combines TRBV28 with TRBJ2-7, with 7 bases lining up with TRBD2. Germline CDR1 is MDHEN and CDR2 is SYDVKM. The CDR3 length is 13 residues. V shed 1 base and J 7 bases; nucleotides not matched to a gene: 4. The DNA of the CDR3 is TGTGCCAGCAGTTTATTGGGGCGGGGGGAGCAGTACTTC. Protein sequence: CASSLLGRGEQYF.

The chain recombines TRBV5-4 with TRBJ1-1, with 7 bases identical to TRBD1. Trimming took 5 bases from V and 0 from J; bases not matched to a gene: 10. The CDR3 has 16 amino acids. Germline V gene lookup returns CDR1 SGHNT and CDR2 YYREEE (reference sequence). The DNA of the CDR3 is TGTGCCAGCAGTTGGGCAGGGGGAGCTATGAACACTGAAGCTTTCTTT. This encodes CASSWAGGAMNTEAFF.

The chain combines TRBV6-5 with TRBJ2-3, with 8 bases identical to TRBD1. The trim removed 5 bases at V and 1 base at J, leaving 5 bases unmatched. The CDR3 has 15 residues. CDR1 and CDR2 from the germline V gene are MNHEY and SVGAGI. CDR3 in amino acids: CASSTHRGGTDTQYF. As DNA, the CDR3 is TGTGCCAGCAGTACTCACAGGGGGGGCACAGATACGCAGTATTTT.

This chain uses TRBV27 with TRBJ1-2; perhaps TRBD1 as D (6 bases). V was shortened by 7 bases and J by 3 bases, with 18 bases between the two germline ends. The CDR3 contains 15 residues. The germline V gene has CDR1 MNHEY and CDR2 SMNVEV (reference sequence). Written as DNA, the CDR3 is TGTGCCAGCACCCAGACTCACGCAGGGGACTATGGCTACACCTTC. Amino acid sequence: CASTQTHAGDYGYTF.

The chain combines TRBV19 with TRBJ1-1; TRBD1 agrees at 9 bases. CDR1 LNHDA and CDR2 SQIVND come from the germline V gene (reference sequence). The CDR3 is 17 amino acids. The ends lost 7 bases at V and 3 bases at J; junction bases unmatched: 15. The CDR3 region is CASTSWTWDRDDTEAFF. As DNA, the CDR3 is TGTGCCAGTACCAGTTGGACTTGGGACAGGGATGACACTGAAGCTTTCTTT.